The entry below gives a single TCR beta chain sequence along with its context. The sample is drawn from a study of shared clonotypes between healthy human individuals. The length of the CDR3 is 13 residues. The germline gives CDR1 GTSNPN, CDR2 SVGIG (reference sequence). Trimming stripped 3 bases from V and 4 bases from J, with 9 bases between. The method was immunoSEQ multiplex PCR; TCRdb's version includes in-frame clones alone and lacks a portion of them. The sample holds 600,000 to 750,000 clones, 55% to 80% seen once. The gene calls are TRBV30 and TRBJ2-2; perhaps TRBD1 as D (6 bases). Sample: memory CD4+ T cells sorted from blood. Stated subset: CD45RA-negative fraction. The receptor comes from a woman aged 25 to 39 in good health. CDR3 amino acids: CAWRVQGTGELFF. CDR3 in DNA: TGTGCCTGGAGGGTACAGGGCACCGGGGAGCTGTTTTTT. Filled out from reference TRBV30 and TRBJ2-2, the complete variable domain reads SQTIHQWPATLVQPVGSPLSLECTVEGTSNPNLYWYRQAAGRGLQLLFYSVGIGQISSEVPQNLSASRPQDRQFILSSKKLLLSDSGFYLCAWRVQGTGELFFGEGSRLTVL.